These 27 T cell receptor beta chains were all obtained from the same sample, sequenced in a study of CD8+CD57+ T cells in acquired aplastic anemia. Genomic DNA, serving as template, underwent TCR beta VDJ and CDR3 profiling. TCRdb redid the calling of the reads with MiXCR, one entry per CDR3 protein. The table shows some 200,000 distinct CDR3 sequences, with approximately 50% occurring only once. Patients sequenced had flow cytometry evidence of CD8+CD57+ cell expansion. Source material: sorted CD4+, CD8+, or CD8+CD57+ T cells (not recorded which) from PBMCs. The receptors derive from a human donor with aplastic anemia.

In its sample, this clonotype was seen many times. The chain employs TRBV7-3 and TRBJ2-1; D may match TRBD1 or TRBD2 (6 bases each). CDR3 length equals 15 residues. CDR1 and CDR2 from the germline V gene are SGHTA and FQGTGA. Trimming cost V 2 bases and J 7 bases, with 15 bases left between them. The CDR3 loop is CASSLYGGAGNEQFF. The CDR3 DNA reads as TGTGCCAGCAGCTTATATGGGGGCGCGGGGAATGAGCAGTTCTTC. The full variable domain, in which reference TRBV7-3 and TRBJ2-1 provide the parts outside the CDR3, is GAGVSQTPSNKVTEKGKYVELRCDPISGHTALYWYRQSLGQGPEFLIYFQGTGAADDSGLPNDRFFAVRPEGSVSTLKIQRTERGDSAVYLCASSLYGGAGNEQFFGPGTRLTVL.

This clonotype was picked up a small number of times. This chain connects TRBV5-1 to TRBJ2-7, with 10 bases aligning to TRBD1. Germline CDR1 reads SGHRS; CDR2 reads YFSETQ. This CDR3 has 15 amino acids. Germline trimming cut 5 bases from V and 1 base from J; bases unmatched to any gene: 6. The CDR3 region is CASRGDRGGSYEQYF. CDR3 DNA: TGCGCCAGCAGGGGGGACAGGGGAGGTTCCTACGAGCAGTACTTC.

The table lists this clonotype with many counts. The rearrangement joins TRBV10-3 to TRBJ2-2; 9 positions agree with TRBD2. Trimming took 10 bases from V and 3 from J; bases not matched to a gene: 12. The CDR3 is made up of 16 amino acids. Per germline, CDR1 ENHRY and CDR2 SYGVKD. The CDR3 coding sequence is TGTGCCACTACCACATCTAGCGGGGCCCACACCGGGGAGCTGTTTTTT. This encodes CATTTSSGAHTGELFF.

This clonotype was observed a few times. The V gene is TRBV6-5, the J gene TRBJ2-4; either TRBD1 or TRBD2 may supply D (6 bases each). This CDR3 region has 18 residues. CDR1 MNHEY and CDR2 SVGAGI come from the germline V gene. V shed 0 bases and J shed 0 bases, with 15 bases lying between them. The CDR3 sequence is CASSYSTRGHLAKNIQYF. In DNA form, the CDR3 reads TGTGCCAGCAGTTACTCGACTAGGGGACATCTAGCCAAAAACATTCAGTACTTC.

This clonotype is a singleton in its sample. The chain uses TRBV7-9 and TRBJ1-1, with 7 bases that match TRBD1. The V gene end was trimmed by 8 bases and the J gene end by 1 base; junction bases not matched to a gene: 10. The V gene's germline CDR1 is SEHNR and CDR2 FQNEAQ (reference sequence). The CDR3 covers 15 residues. The CDR3 loop is CASSPLRTGNTEAFF. CDR3 DNA sequence: TGTGCCAGCTCACCTTTAAGGACAGGGAACACTGAAGCTTTCTTT. Supplemented by reference TRBV7-9 and TRBJ1-1, the full variable domain reads DTGVSQNPRHKITKRGQNVTFRCDPISEHNRLYWYRQTLGQGPEFLTYFQNEAQLEKSRLLSDRFSAERPKGSFSTLEIQRTEQGDSAMYLCASSPLRTGNTEAFFGQGTRLTVV.

This chain connects TRBV6-5 to TRBJ1-6; 7 bases fit TRBD1. This CDR3 is 15 amino acids long. The trim removed 7 bases at V and 6 bases at J, leaving 9 bases unmatched. Germline CDR1 is MNHEY and CDR2 is SVGAGI. The DNA of the CDR3 is TGTGCCAGCAATTTGGACAGGCCTGCTAATTCACCCCTCCACTTT. Translation: CASNLDRPANSPLHF.

The chain couples TRBV12-3 or TRBV12-4 to TRBJ2-7; 8 nucleotides line up with TRBD1. The CDR3 contains 14 residues. J lost 6 bases, V lost 5 bases, and 9 bases had no gene match. The CDR3 coding sequence is TGTGCCAGCAGTCGCACCGGGACAGGTTCCGAGCAGTACTTC. Its translation: CASSRTGTGSEQYF.

Ten or more counts support this clonotype. The rearrangement links TRBV9 to TRBJ2-7; 8 bases agree with TRBD1. The CDR3 runs to 15 residues. Germline loops: CDR1 SGDLS, CDR2 YYNGEE. V dropped 4 bases and J dropped 6; count of bases not matched to a gene: 12. CDR3 coding DNA: TGTGCCAGCAGCCAAAGGACAGGGTTCGAATCCGAGCAGTACTTC. This codes for CASSQRTGFESEQYF.

V gene TRBV5-1 combines with J gene TRBJ2-1; D is undetermined. The CDR3 runs 15 residues. The germline V gene encodes CDR1 SGHRS and CDR2 YFSETQ. With 3 bases removed from V and 6 bases from J, the gap between germline ends came to 16 bases. The CDR3 nucleotides are TGCGCCAGCAGCTCAGGCCTTCAGTTAGGCAATGAGCAGTTCTTC. It is translated as CASSSGLQLGNEQFF. The entire variable domain, with the rest obtained from reference TRBV5-1 and TRBJ2-1, is as follows: KAGVTQTPRYLIKTRGQQVTLSCSPISGHRSVSWYQQTPGQGLQFLFEYFSETQRNKGNFPGRFSGRQFSNSRSEMNVSTLELGDSALYLCASSSGLQLGNEQFFGPGTRLTVL.

Ten or more counts support this clonotype. The rearrangement uses TRBV15 and TRBJ2-1; 9 positions match TRBD2. The germline CDR1 and CDR2 sequences are LNHNV and YYDKDF (reference sequence). V lost 1 base, J lost 1 base, and 14 bases stayed unmatched. The CDR3 loop spans 20 amino acids. This chain's CDR3 is CATSRARGLAREGSYNEQFF. The CDR3 nucleotides read TGTGCCACCAGCAGAGCTCGCGGACTAGCGAGAGAGGGGTCCTACAATGAGCAGTTCTTC.

The table lists this clonotype with many counts. The J gene is TRBJ2-5, the V gene TRBV10-3, with D possibly matching TRBD1 (5 bases). V gave up 5 bases and J gave up 5 bases, with 18 bases separating them. The CDR3 sequence is 15 residues long. The germline CDR1 and CDR2 sequences are ENHRY and SYGVKD. The CDR3 here is CAISKDTAAPETQYF. The CDR3 DNA reads as TGTGCCATCAGTAAGGACACGGCGGCCCCGGAGACCCAGTACTTC.

The V and J genes are TRBV5-1 and TRBJ1-1, with 7 bases fitting TRBD1. The CDR3 is made up of 14 amino acids. Per the germline V gene, CDR1 is SGHRS and CDR2 is YFSETQ. With 3 bases clipped from V and 6 bases from J, the junction kept 8 bases outside the gene matches. CDR3 region: CASSSTGVGAEAFF. CDR3 DNA sequence: TGCGCCAGCAGCTCAACAGGGGTGGGAGCTGAAGCTTTCTTT.

A remark on this clonotype: At one end, the junction sequence differs from germline, possibly due to a read error. The V gene is TRBV5-6, the J gene TRBJ1-5; tentatively, D is TRBD1 (5 bases). The CDR3 covers 16 residues. Germline loops: CDR1 SGHDT, CDR2 YYEEEE. In DNA form, the CDR3 reads TGTGCCAGCAGCTTGAGGGCGACAGCGGGCAATCGGCCCCAGCATTTT. It codes for CASSLRATAGNRPQHF.

This chain joins TRBV24-1 and TRBJ2-7; 8 bases line up with TRBD1. The CDR3 has 14 residues. J lost 5 bases, V lost 4 bases, and 6 bases had no gene match. CDR1 and CDR2 from the germline V gene are KGHDR and SFDVKD. CDR3 nucleotides: TGTGCCACCAGTGAGTCAGGGGGCGTCGACGAGCAGTACTTC. Its protein product is CATSESGGVDEQYF.

The J gene is TRBJ2-7, the V gene TRBV7-9; D possibly corresponds to TRBD1 (5 bases). The CDR3 covers 13 residues. V dropped 2 bases and J dropped 2 bases, with 7 bases sitting between them. Germline lookup yields CDR1 SEHNR and CDR2 FQNEAQ (reference sequence). CDR3 DNA sequence: TGTGCCAGCAGCTTACCAGGGACCTACGAGCAGTACTTC. It codes for CASSLPGTYEQYF.

The chain has TRBV19 and TRBJ2-6, with unresolved D. Germline CDR1 reads LNHDA; CDR2 reads SQIVND (reference sequence). V lost 3 bases, J lost 4 bases, and 10 bases lay in between. This CDR3 is built from 15 residues. CDR3 loop: CASSMGVSGANVLTF. The CDR3 DNA follows: TGTGCCAGTAGTATGGGCGTGTCCGGGGCCAACGTCCTGACTTTC. Full variable domain (rest looked up from reference TRBV19 and TRBJ2-6): DGGITQSPKYLFRKEGQNVTLSCEQNLNHDAMYWYRQDPGQGLRLIYYSQIVNDFQKGDIAEGYSVSREKKESFPLTVTSAQKNPTAFYLCASSMGVSGANVLTFGAGSRLTVL.

This chain uses TRBV4-1 with TRBJ2-7; no clear D. Germline V gives CDR1 MGHRA, CDR2 YSYEKL. The CDR3 covers 13 residues. V lost 1 base to trimming and J lost 4 bases, with 8 bases between them. The CDR3 protein is CASSQATTYEQYF. The CDR3 coding sequence is TGCGCCAGCAGCCAAGCGACCACGTACGAGCAGTACTTC.

A note on this clonotype: Given the absence of the conserved phenylalanine or tryptophan at the CDR3 end, a read error is likely. The rearrangement joins TRBV4-2 to TRBJ2-1, with 11 bases that match TRBD2. In germline, CDR1 is LGHNA, CDR2 YNFKEQ. V shed 4 bases, J shed 3 bases, and the junction held 2 bases outside the gene matches. The CDR3 extends over 15 amino acids. The CDR3: CASSPGTSGYNEQFL. As DNA, the CDR3 is TGTGCCAGCAGCCCCGGGACTAGCGGCTACAATGAGCAGTTCCTC.

The rearrangement uses TRBV7-3 and TRBJ2-7, with 11 bases fitting TRBD1. V was clipped by 7 bases and J by 7 bases; unmatched bases: 6. Germline CDR1 reads SGHTA; CDR2 reads FQGTGA. The CDR3 extends over 13 amino acids. The CDR3 bases are TGTGCCAGCACAACCCGGGACAGGGGGGAGCAGTACTTC. This sequence encodes CASTTRDRGEQYF.

This chain connects TRBV7-4 to TRBJ2-7, with a possible D match to TRBD2 (5 bases). Germline CDR1 SGHVT, CDR2 SQSDAQ. V was cut by 5 bases and J by 6 bases, with 23 bases left in between. The CDR3 covers 16 residues. CDR3 in amino acids: CASSPNGGSVPGEQYF. In DNA form, the CDR3 reads TGTGCCAGCAGCCCAAACGGCGGTAGCGTCCCGGGCGAGCAGTACTTC.

Concerning this clonotype: Possible read error: a much larger clone is one base away. The chain employs TRBV24-1 and TRBJ2-1; 9 bases match TRBD1. CDR3 length: 17 amino acids. CDR1 KGHDR and CDR2 SFDVKD come from the germline V gene. CDR3 bases: TGTGTCACCAGTGATAGAAAGCCGGGACAGGGAAACAATGAGCAGTTCTTC. It translates to CVTSDRKPGQGNNEQFF.

This sequence joins TRBV20-1 and TRBJ1-6; D is unclear. This CDR3 is built from 12 residues. V dropped 5 bases and J dropped 5 bases, with 7 bases sitting between them. The germline V gene has CDR1 DFQATT and CDR2 SNEGSKA (reference sequence). CDR3 DNA sequence: TGCAGTGCTGTGGGAAATAATTCACCCCTCCACTTT. It encodes CSAVGNNSPLHF.

This clonotype occurred many times. The chain has TRBV12-3 or TRBV12-4 and TRBJ2-2; 7 positions agree with TRBD2. The CDR3 has 16 amino acids. Trimming removed 3 bases from V and 5 bases from J; junction bases left unmatched: 9. The DNA for the CDR3 is TGTGCCAGCAGTTTCTCTAGCGGCCTGGGTACCGGGGAGCTGTTTTTT. Translated, it gives CASSFSSGLGTGELFF.

This chain uses TRBV20-1 with TRBJ2-1; 12 bases fit TRBD2. CDR3 size: 15 residues. Germline CDR1 reads DFQATT; CDR2 reads SNEGSKA (reference sequence). With V trimmed by 0 bases and J by 13 bases, 10 bases remained unmatched. The CDR3 sequence is CSARDRGTSGGQQFF. As DNA, the CDR3 is TGCAGTGCTAGAGATCGCGGAACTAGCGGGGGGCAACAGTTCTTC.

J is TRBJ2-7 and V is TRBV11-2; 7 nucleotides agree with TRBD2. Germline V gene sequence: CDR1 SGHAT, CDR2 FQNNGV. This CDR3 has 13 amino acids. Trimming took 4 bases from V and 6 from J; bases not matched to a gene: 6. The DNA for the CDR3 is TGTGCCAGCAGCTCCCGAAGGGAGGGCGAGCAGTACTTC. It codes for CASSSRREGEQYF.

Details on this clonotype: Relative to the germline gene, one junction end is altered; a read error may explain this. The rearrangement links TRBV2 to TRBJ2-5; D unclear. Germline V gene sequence: CDR1 SNHLY, CDR2 FYNNEI. The CDR3 loop spans 12 amino acids. CDR3 in amino acids: CASSGRRESQYF. The CDR3 bases are TGTGCCAGCAGTGGACGGCGAGAGAGCCAGTACTTC.

V and J are TRBV25-1 and TRBJ1-2; D gene uncertain. V lost 6 bases, J lost 0 bases, and 5 bases lay in between. This CDR3 has 12 residues. CDR1 and CDR2 from the germline V gene are MGHDK and SYGVNS. The CDR3 DNA reads TGTGCCAGCAGAGATTCTAACTATGGCTACACCTTC. Residues: CASRDSNYGYTF.